One sample yielded the 17 T cell receptor beta chains listed below, sequenced in a study of control samples from healthy donors and cancer patients. Using immunoSEQ multiplex PCR, the repertoire was profiled, and TCRdb retains in-frame clones only, with some absent. The sample consists of some 140,000 clones, about 88% of them appearing once. Sequencing input: blood. These receptor sequences come from a woman aged 30 to 39 in good health.

The chain recombines TRBV7-8 with TRBJ1-5; D might be TRBD1 (6 bases). The CDR3 has 15 residues. The germline CDR1 and CDR2 sequences are SGHVS and FQNEAQ. Trimming took off 5 bases at V and 5 bases at J, with 16 bases between the two ends. Here the CDR3 DNA reads TGTGCCAGCAGCCGAGCGGGGGCTGGGGATCAGCCCCAGCATTTT. It translates to CASSRAGAGDQPQHF.

The chain has TRBV29-1 and TRBJ2-7; weak D call: TRBD1 (5 bases). Trimming stripped 6 bases from V and 7 bases from J, with 19 bases between. The CDR3 length is 13 residues. Germline CDR1 reads SQVTM; CDR2 reads ANQGSEA. CDR3 DNA sequence: TGCAGCGTCCGGGCCGACAGTCTTGGGGAGCAGTACTTC. This encodes CSVRADSLGEQYF.

This chain joins TRBV7-9 and TRBJ1-5; no firm D call. CDR3 length equals 12 residues. Germline CDR1 SEHNR, CDR2 FQNEAQ (reference sequence). V was pared by 4 bases and J by 5 bases, with 6 bases between. CDR3 nucleotide sequence: TGTGCCAGCAGCTATCCTTATCAGCCCCAGCATTTT. Translated, it gives CASSYPYQPQHF.

The J gene is TRBJ2-2, the V gene TRBV4-1, with unresolved D. The CDR3 loop spans 14 amino acids. The V end lost 0 bases, the J end lost 6 bases, and 8 bases lay between the germline ends. Germline CDR1 and CDR2: MGHRA and YSYEKL. In nucleotides, the CDR3 is TGCGCCAGCAGCCAAGATATTGTCCCCGGGGAGCTGTTTTTT. Translation gives CASSQDIVPGELFF.

This rearrangement joins TRBV28 to TRBJ2-4, with TRBD2 identical over 16 bases. After removal of 7 bases from V and 2 bases from J, the junction contained 8 bases not matched to a gene. This CDR3 has 18 amino acids. Germline V CDR1 and CDR2: MDHEN, SYDVKM. The CDR3 region is CASIGTSGREYSKNIQYF. The CDR3 nucleotides read TGTGCCAGCATAGGGACTAGCGGGAGGGAATACTCCAAAAACATTCAGTACTTC.

The chain carries TRBV18 and TRBJ1-1; D perhaps matches TRBD1 (6 bases). V dropped 3 bases and J dropped 1 base, with 12 bases sitting between them. In germline, CDR1 is KGHSH, CDR2 LQKENI. The CDR3 is 15 amino acids. This CDR3 is CASSPGGLGNTEAFF. The CDR3 DNA follows: TGTGCCAGCTCACCGGGGGGGCTTGGGAACACTGAAGCTTTCTTT.

This rearrangement joins TRBV5-1 to TRBJ2-1; no firm D call. Germline CDR1 reads SGHRS; CDR2 reads YFSETQ. Between the trimmed V and J ends, which lost 0 bases and 9 bases, there was a span of 7 bases. CDR3 length equals 12 residues. The CDR3 is CASSLEGGEQFF. The CDR3 region has the DNA TGCGCCAGCAGCTTGGAAGGCGGTGAGCAGTTCTTC.

This CDR3 reads CASSFEGRATNEQFF. In DNA form, the CDR3 reads TGTGCCAGCAGCTTCGAGGGCAGGGCGACAAATGAGCAGTTCTTC. The chain couples TRBV5-6 to TRBJ2-1; TRBD1 or TRBD2 may be the D gene (5 bases each). V dropped 2 bases and J dropped 7 bases, with 16 bases sitting between them. The CDR3 consists of 15 residues. CDR1 SGHDT and CDR2 YYEEEE come from the germline V gene.

The genes are TRBV2 and TRBJ1-5, with D perhaps matching TRBD1 (5 bases). The CDR3 contains 12 residues. V lost 6 bases and J lost 7, with 10 bases in between. Germline V gives CDR1 SNHLY, CDR2 FYNNEI. The CDR3 loop is CASRGGDQPQHF. The CDR3 coding sequence is TGTGCCAGCAGGGGAGGGGACCAGCCCCAGCATTTT.

V and J are TRBV19 and TRBJ1-6, with D uncertain. Trimming cost V 9 bases and J 3 bases, with 9 bases left between them. Germline V gene lookup returns CDR1 LNHDA and CDR2 SQIVND (reference sequence). The CDR3 is made up of 13 amino acids. The CDR3 region is CASGVLYNSPLHF. Here the CDR3 DNA reads TGTGCCAGCGGGGTCCTCTATAATTCACCCCTCCACTTT.

The chain uses TRBV6-6 and TRBJ1-2; 7 nucleotides agree with TRBD1. V shed 6 bases, J shed 7 bases, and the junction held 5 bases outside the gene matches. Germline V gene data show CDR1 as MNHNY and CDR2 as SVGAGI (reference sequence). This CDR3 spans 12 amino acids. CDR3 amino acids: CASSQQGSGYTF. The CDR3 nucleotides read TGTGCCAGCAGCCAACAGGGGTCTGGCTACACCTTC.

The V gene is TRBV9, the J gene TRBJ1-6; no clear D. The CDR3 has 17 amino acids. In germline, CDR1 is SGDLS, CDR2 YYNGEE. With 3 bases removed from V and 4 bases from J, the gap between germline ends came to 17 bases. CDR3 sequence: CASSEERRLTYNSPLHF. Written as DNA, the CDR3 is TGTGCCAGCAGCGAGGAGAGACGGTTAACTTATAATTCACCCCTCCACTTT. Full variable domain (remainder filled in from reference TRBV9 and TRBJ1-6): DSGVTQTPKHLITATGQRVTLRCSPRSGDLSVYWYQQSLDQGLQFLIQYYNGEERAKGNILERFSAQQFPDLHSELNLSSLELGDSALYFCASSEERRLTYNSPLHFGNGTRLTVT.

V is TRBV5-1 and J is TRBJ2-1; 10 bases align to TRBD2. V was clipped by 6 bases and J by 8 bases; unmatched bases: 8. The CDR3 is 14 amino acids. From germline, CDR1 is SGHRS and CDR2 YFSETQ. The CDR3 DNA follows: TGCGCCAGCACCCATCTAGCGGGAGACGATGAGCAGTTCTTC. Translation: CASTHLAGDDEQFF.

The rearrangement joins TRBV19 to TRBJ2-7; TRBD1 agrees at 8 bases. The CDR3 has 16 amino acids. Germline values: CDR1 LNHDA, CDR2 SQIVND (reference sequence). V lost 5 bases and J lost 2; bases outside the gene matches: 11. Written as DNA, the CDR3 is TGTGCCAGTAGTGTCACAGGGGGTTGGCGGACCTACGAGCAGTACTTC. It translates to CASSVTGGWRTYEQYF. Looking up the rest from reference TRBV19 and TRBJ2-7 gives the full variable domain: DGGITQSPKYLFRKEGQNVTLSCEQNLNHDAMYWYRQDPGQGLRLIYYSQIVNDFQKGDIAEGYSVSREKKESFPLTVTSAQKNPTAFYLCASSVTGGWRTYEQYFGPGTRLTVT.

DNA of the CDR3: TGTGCCAGCAGCTCCGGCGGCGGCTATGGCTACACCTTC. Protein product: CASSSGGGYGYTF. J is TRBJ1-2 and V is TRBV13; D gene ambiguous. Trimming shortened V by 4 bases and J by 4 bases, and 10 bases separated the two germline ends. This CDR3 comprises 13 residues. Germline V gives CDR1 PRHDT, CDR2 FYEKMQ (reference sequence). Supplemented by reference TRBV13 and TRBJ1-2, the full variable domain reads AAGVIQSPRHLIKEKRETATLKCYPIPRHDTVYWYQQGPGQDPQFLISFYEKMQSDKGSIPDRFSAQQFSDYHSELNMSSLELGDSALYFCASSSGGGYGYTFGSGTRLTVV.

The chain combines TRBV9 with TRBJ2-5; the D gene is possibly TRBD2 (5 bases). Trimming removed 0 bases at V and 5 bases at J, with 14 bases between. The CDR3 has 15 residues. Germline assignment: CDR1 SGDLS and CDR2 YYNGEE. DNA for the CDR3: TGTGCCAGCAGCGTAGGGCCGAGCGGCCAGGAGACCCAGTACTTC. As protein: CASSVGPSGQETQYF.

The chain is built from TRBV3-1 (or the pseudogene TRBV3-2) and TRBJ2-3; D is undetermined. V lost 6 bases to trimming and J lost 1 base, with 5 bases between them. The CDR3 extends over 12 amino acids. Germline CDR1 is LGHDT and CDR2 is YNNKEL (reference sequence). CDR3 protein: CASSARTDTQYF. The CDR3 nucleotides are TGTGCCAGCAGTGCCCGCACAGATACGCAGTATTTT.